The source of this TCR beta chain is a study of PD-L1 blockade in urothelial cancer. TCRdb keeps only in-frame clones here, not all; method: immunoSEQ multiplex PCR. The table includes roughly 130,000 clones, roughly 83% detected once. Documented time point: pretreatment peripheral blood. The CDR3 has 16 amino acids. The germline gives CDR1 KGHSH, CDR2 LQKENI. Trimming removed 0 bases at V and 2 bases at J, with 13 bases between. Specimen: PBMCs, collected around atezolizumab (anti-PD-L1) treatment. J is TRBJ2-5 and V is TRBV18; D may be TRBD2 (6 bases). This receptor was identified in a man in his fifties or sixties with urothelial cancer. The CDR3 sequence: CASSPPQGGSQETQYF. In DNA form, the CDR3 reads TGTGCCAGCTCACCACCGCAGGGAGGTTCTCAAGAGACCCAGTACTTC.